A single sample gave rise to the 25 T cell receptor beta chains below, sequenced in a study of neurological immune-mediated disorders. Each CDR3 protein gets one entry after TCRdb re-called the 5' RACE reads with MiXCR. The data show fewer than 90,000 distinct CDR3 sequences, around 5.2% seen once. Sequenced: PBMCs. Receptor source: a man aged 18-30 years with multiple sclerosis.

The table lists this clonotype with many counts. The chain uses TRBV20-1 and TRBJ1-2; D might be TRBD1 (5 bases). CDR1 and CDR2 (germline): DFQATT, SNEGSKA (reference sequence). The CDR3 spans 14 residues. V was cut by 6 bases and J by 1 base, with 15 bases left in between. The CDR3 coding sequence is TGCAGTGCCACGACAGAACCCGATAACTATGGCTACACCTTC. Amino acids: CSATTEPDNYGYTF.

This clonotype was seen a few times. A much larger clone lies a single base off, so this may be a read error. This CDR3 fails to terminate in the conserved phenylalanine or tryptophan, so it likely reflects a read error. The chain combines TRBV28 with TRBJ1-4; D ambiguous. Deletions cut 7 bases from V and 8 bases from J, with 8 bases between. Germline CDR1 reads MDHEN; CDR2 reads SYDVKM. CDR3 length: 11 amino acids. CDR3 in DNA: TGTGCCAGCACCTTGGGCGAAAAACTGTTTATT. It codes for CASTLGEKLFI.

At least ten counts were recorded for this clonotype. The chain has TRBV20-1 and TRBJ1-2; a weak D match, TRBD1 (5 bases). V dropped 0 bases and J dropped 14 bases, with 13 bases sitting between them. The germline CDR1 and CDR2 sequences are DFQATT and SNEGSKA (reference sequence). This CDR3 has 11 amino acids. CDR3 sequence: CSARDRVYETF. The CDR3, as DNA: TGCAGTGCTAGAGACAGGGTCTATGAGACCTTC.

At least ten counts were recorded for this clonotype. The rearrangement uses TRBV21-1 and TRBJ2-7. TRBV21-1 is listed as a pseudogene. This CDR3 has 15 residues. The CDR3 protein is CASTPNGRFLDEQYF. In nucleotides, the CDR3 is TGTGCCAGCACCCCGAACGGCAGGTTCCTTGACGAGCAGTACTTC.

This clonotype was recorded at least ten times. J is TRBJ1-1 and V is TRBV7-2, with TRBD1 matching over 9 bases. Germline V gene sequence: CDR1 SGHTA, CDR2 FQGNSA. There are 13 residues in the CDR3. V was clipped by 3 bases and J by 7 bases; unmatched bases: 3. Here the CDR3 reads CASSFMGQGEAFF. CDR3 nucleotide sequence: TGTGCCAGCAGCTTTATGGGACAGGGTGAAGCTTTCTTT.

This clonotype has at least ten counts. The chain couples TRBV6-1 to TRBJ2-4, with 9 bases identical to TRBD1. Germline lookup yields CDR1 MNHNS and CDR2 SASEGT. With 4 bases clipped from V and 8 bases from J, the junction kept 6 bases outside the gene matches. This CDR3 contains 14 residues. The CDR3 DNA sequence: TGTGCCAGCAGTGGAGACAGGGGGGGAGACATTCAGTACTTC. This encodes CASSGDRGGDIQYF.

This clonotype was recorded a few times. In this CDR3 the conserved last residue, phenylalanine or tryptophan, is missing, so a read error is likely. J is TRBJ2-7 and V is TRBV12-3 or TRBV12-4; unclear D gene. V shed 3 bases and J shed 1 base, with 10 bases lying between them. The CDR3 totals 14 residues. CDR3 loop: CASSFRRRSYEQYY. CDR3 bases: TGTGCCAGCAGTTTTAGACGCCGATCCTACGAGCAGTACTAC.

This clonotype was counted at least ten times. The chain couples TRBV7-6 to TRBJ1-6; tentatively, D is TRBD1 (5 bases). Germline V gene sequence: CDR1 SGHVS, CDR2 FNYEAQ. The CDR3 sequence is 16 residues long. The V end was cut by 1 base, the J end by 5 bases, with 12 bases between. In DNA, the CDR3 is TGTGCCAGCAGCTTAGTGCCAGGGAGCCATAATTCACCCCTCCACTTT. Its protein product is CASSLVPGSHNSPLHF.

With respect to this clonotype: Germline and junction disagree at one end, which may indicate a read error. The chain couples TRBV7-8 to TRBJ1-5; a weak D match, TRBD1 (5 bases). The CDR3 totals 17 residues. Germline CDR1 SGHVS, CDR2 FQNEAQ. The CDR3 coding sequence is TGTGCCAGCAGCTTATGGGCAGGGCTTCTCATGGAGGAGTCCCAGAATTTT. Translating gives CASSLWAGLLMEESQNF. The variable domain in full, with the rest retrieved from reference TRBV7-8 and TRBJ1-5, is GAGVSQSPRYKVAKRGQDVALRCDPISGHVSLFWYQQALGQGPEFLTYFQNEAQLDKSGLPSDRFFAERPEGSVSTLKIQRTQQEDSAVYLCASSLWAGLLMEESQNFGDGTRLSIL.

This clonotype was counted ten times or more. The rearrangement joins TRBV10-3 to TRBJ2-1, with 9 bases lining up with TRBD1. The germline CDR1 and CDR2 sequences are ENHRY and SYGVKD. The CDR3 is 15 residues long. The V gene end was trimmed by 6 bases and the J gene end by 3 bases; junction bases not matched to a gene: 6. Here the CDR3 reads CAIRTGTGSYNEQFF. The CDR3 DNA follows: TGTGCCATCAGGACCGGGACAGGGAGCTACAATGAGCAGTTCTTC.

This clonotype showed up many times. The chain combines TRBV5-1 with TRBJ2-4; 9 bases map to TRBD1. Germline CDR1 and CDR2: SGHRS and YFSETQ. CDR3 length equals 16 residues. The ends lost 2 bases at V and 7 bases at J; junction bases unmatched: 10. The CDR3, as DNA: TGCGCCAGCAGCTTCCTCCCCGGGACAGGGAGGAACATTCAGTACTTC. This sequence encodes CASSFLPGTGRNIQYF.

The chain uses TRBV18 and TRBJ2-2; 8 bases align to TRBD2. The V gene's germline CDR1 is KGHSH and CDR2 LQKENI. The CDR3 consists of 15 residues. The ends lost 3 bases at V and 7 bases at J; junction bases unmatched: 7. Written as DNA, the CDR3 is TGTGCCAGCTCACCCCAGCGGGAGCGTGGCGGGGAGCTGTTTTTT. Amino acid sequence: CASSPQRERGGELFF.

This clonotype has a count of ten or more. The V gene is TRBV7-2, the J gene TRBJ1-1; no clear D. Looked up from germline, CDR1 is SGHTA and CDR2 is FQGNSA. This CDR3 has 15 amino acids. V gave up 7 bases and J gave up 6 bases, with 21 bases separating them. CDR3 protein: CASTDYLGGKSEAFF. Written as DNA, the CDR3 is TGTGCCAGCACCGACTACTTAGGCGGCAAATCTGAAGCTTTCTTT.

This clonotype was observed a handful of times. The chain carries TRBV6-5 and TRBJ2-7, with 12 positions matching TRBD2. Germline CDR1 MNHEY, CDR2 SVGAGI. The CDR3 loop spans 14 amino acids. The V segment lost 8 bases and the J segment 7 bases; nucleotides outside the gene matches: 9. The CDR3 bases are TGTGCCAGCCACGCTAGCGGGGGGGCCGAAGAGCAGTACTTC. It translates to CASHASGGAEEQYF.

This clonotype was recorded at least ten times. The genes are TRBV7-6 and TRBJ2-1; D possibly corresponds to TRBD1 (6 bases). Germline V gene lookup returns CDR1 SGHVS and CDR2 FNYEAQ. V was clipped by 1 base and J by 3 bases, with 10 bases between them. The CDR3 consists of 15 residues. CDR3 loop: CASSLGGGHYNEQFF. Written as DNA, the CDR3 is TGTGCCAGCAGCTTAGGTGGGGGACACTACAATGAGCAGTTCTTC.

This clonotype was seen a handful of times. This may stem from a read error, because a much larger clone lies one nucleotide away. This likely comes from a read error, as the CDR3 has no conserved phenylalanine or tryptophan at its end. This chain uses TRBV5-1 with TRBJ2-5, with unresolved D. This CDR3 comprises 15 residues. Germline V gives CDR1 SGHRS, CDR2 YFSETQ. Trimming cost V 0 bases and J 2 bases, with 11 bases left between them. The CDR3 reads CASSLVAPRQETQYC. In nucleotides, the CDR3 is TGCGCCAGCAGCTTGGTGGCACCCCGTCAAGAGACCCAGTACTGC.

This clonotype came up many times. This chain uses TRBV14 with TRBJ1-1, with D maybe TRBD1 (5 bases). Germline V gene sequence: CDR1 SGHDN, CDR2 FVKESK. CDR3 length: 16 amino acids. The ends were cut back, 0 bases at V and 7 bases at J, with 18 bases in the middle. The CDR3 DNA follows: TGTGCCAGCAGCCAAGATCTGGGGACGGCGGATCTTGAAGCTTTCTTT. This gives the protein CASSQDLGTADLEAFF.

Details on this clonotype: A read error may be the cause here, since a much bigger clone is one base away. The chain recombines TRBV6-6 with TRBJ2-7, with D possibly TRBD2 on 5 matching bases. CDR3 size: 14 residues. Germline loops: CDR1 MNHNY, CDR2 SVGAGI (reference sequence). The CDR3 coding sequence is TGTGTCAGCAGTTTTCAGCGGAGCTCCTACGAGCAGTACTTC. Translating it yields CVSSFQRSSYEQYF.

This clonotype was counted ten times or more. The rearrangement uses TRBV2 and TRBJ2-2; D is ambiguous. The germline V gene encodes CDR1 SNHLY and CDR2 FYNNEI. Deletions cut 5 bases from V and 5 bases from J, with 9 bases between. CDR3 length equals 13 residues. CDR3 bases: TGTGCCAGCAGTACGATCCGTACCGGGGAGCTGTTTTTT. Translation: CASSTIRTGELFF. Drawing the rest from reference TRBV2 and TRBJ2-2, the complete variable domain is EPEVTQTPSHQVTQMGQEVILRCVPISNHLYFYWYRQILGQKVEFLVSFYNNEISEKSEIFDDQFSVERPDGSNFTLKIRSTKLEDSAMYFCASSTIRTGELFFGEGSRLTVL.

This clonotype was detected only a few times. The chain couples TRBV7-9 to TRBJ1-4; no clear D gene. There are 13 residues in the CDR3. V gave up 0 bases and J gave up 3 bases, with 2 bases separating them. Looked up from germline, CDR1 is SEHNR and CDR2 is FQNEAQ (reference sequence). The CDR3 sequence is CASSLASNEKLFF. CDR3 sequence (DNA): TGTGCCAGCAGCTTAGCGTCTAATGAAAAACTGTTTTTT.

This clonotype has a count of ten or more. The genes are TRBV12-3 or TRBV12-4 and TRBJ1-5; D might be TRBD1 (6 bases). Trimming cost V 6 bases and J 4 bases, with 16 bases left between them. This CDR3 contains 15 residues. The CDR3 region has the DNA TGTGCCAGCAGAGAGACAGGCCCGAGTAATCAGCCCCAGCATTTT. As protein: CASRETGPSNQPQHF.

This clonotype was seen ten or more times. Here the CDR3 reads CSVKRRVRSYEQYF. In nucleotides, the CDR3 is TGCAGTGTTAAGCGCCGGGTCCGATCCTACGAGCAGTACTTC. V is TRBV20-1 and J is TRBJ2-7, with D unresolved. The germline V gene encodes CDR1 DFQATT and CDR2 SNEGSKA (reference sequence). V was trimmed by 7 bases and J by 1 base, leaving 17 bases between them. The CDR3 consists of 14 residues.

This clonotype was detected ten times or more. At one end, the junction sequence differs from germline, possibly due to a read error. The chain is built from TRBV27 and TRBJ1-6; D may be TRBD1 (5 bases). Germline CDR1 MNHEY, CDR2 SMNVEV (reference sequence). CDR3 length: 16 amino acids. CDR3 protein: CASSLTWGGLNSPLNF. The DNA for the CDR3 is TGTGCCAGCAGTTTAACTTGGGGGGGTCTTAATTCACCCCTCAACTTT.

Many counts were recorded for this clonotype. The chain has TRBV7-6 and TRBJ2-7; D remains ambiguous. The CDR3 covers 11 residues. Trimming cost V 5 bases and J 5 bases, with 7 bases left between them. CDR1 is SGHVS and CDR2 is FNYEAQ in the germline V gene. In DNA, the CDR3 is TGTGCCAGCAGCATTAATCACGAGCAGTACTTC. Its translation is CASSINHEQYF.

This clonotype has ten or more counts. This chain links TRBV4-2 with TRBJ2-5; D possibly corresponds to TRBD1 (5 bases). V lost 3 bases and J lost 0, with 11 bases in between. Per germline, CDR1 LGHNA and CDR2 YNFKEQ. This CDR3 is built from 15 residues. CDR3 residues: CASSHGLGDQETQYF. The CDR3, as DNA: TGTGCCAGCAGCCATGGTTTAGGGGACCAAGAGACCCAGTACTTC.